The 14 T cell receptor beta chains below all came from one sample that was sequenced in a study of T cell responses to AZD1222 COVID-19 vaccine. Sequenced by immunoSEQ multiplex PCR; TCRdb stores in-frame clones only, minus some. The profile covers 100,000 to 150,000 clones, with about 88% appearing a single time and approximately 4% taken by the ten largest. Sample: peripheral blood, taken on day 0 of AZD1222 vaccination. These receptors all come from an adult in good health.

The rearrangement uses TRBV28 and TRBJ1-1; 7 bases agree with TRBD1. Germline CDR1 MDHEN, CDR2 SYDVKM. CDR3 size: 11 residues. DNA of the CDR3: TGTGGGACAGGTCTTCACACTGAAGCTTTCTTT. Its protein is CGTGLHTEAFF.

This rearrangement joins TRBV7-9 to TRBJ1-2; weak D call: TRBD1 (5 bases). CDR3 size: 13 residues. Germline V gene lookup returns CDR1 SEHNR and CDR2 FQNEAQ (reference sequence). Trimming took off 2 bases at V and 5 bases at J, with 9 bases between the two ends. CDR3 sequence reads: CASSLSGWYGYTF. The CDR3 nucleotides are TGTGCCAGCAGCTTATCAGGGTGGTATGGCTACACCTTC.

The chain employs TRBV6-2 or TRBV6-3 and TRBJ2-3, with 10 positions matching TRBD1. The CDR3 length is 17 residues. The junction had 10 bases not matched to a gene; V was cut back by 1 base and J by 6 bases. The V gene's germline CDR1 is MNHEY and CDR2 SVGEGT. Written as DNA, the CDR3 is TGTGCCAGCAGTTACTTGGGGACAGGGGTTGAGGGGGATACGCAGTATTTT. Protein sequence: CASSYLGTGVEGDTQYF.

V and J are TRBV11-2 and TRBJ1-1; 8 bases map to TRBD1. Germline V gives CDR1 SGHAT, CDR2 FQNNGV. The V and J ends lost 5 bases and 4 bases, in that order; junction bases with no gene match: 9. This CDR3 is built from 15 residues. CDR3 amino acids: CASSRPRGPSTEAFF. CDR3 nucleotides: TGTGCCAGCAGCCGACCCAGGGGGCCGAGCACTGAAGCTTTCTTT.

This sequence joins TRBV7-9 and TRBJ2-1; D is undetermined. Trimming took off 5 bases at V and 9 bases at J, with 11 bases between the two ends. The CDR3 is 12 residues long. The germline V gene encodes CDR1 SEHNR and CDR2 FQNEAQ (reference sequence). CDR3 nucleotide sequence: TGTGCCAGCAGCCCGGCGTGGGGTGAGCAGTTCTTC. It translates to CASSPAWGEQFF.

The genes are TRBV2 and TRBJ2-2, with D maybe TRBD2 (5 bases). Deletions cut 5 bases from V and 0 bases from J, with 16 bases between. The CDR3 length is 17 residues. Per germline, CDR1 SNHLY and CDR2 FYNNEI. The CDR3 sequence: CASSPSAGVPNTGELFF. As DNA, the CDR3 is TGTGCCAGCAGTCCCTCGGCGGGCGTACCGAACACCGGGGAGCTGTTTTTT. Based on the CDR3 plus reference TRBV2 and TRBJ2-2, the full variable domain is EPEVTQTPSHQVTQMGQEVILRCVPISNHLYFYWYRQILGQKVEFLVSFYNNEISEKSEIFDDQFSVERPDGSNFTLKIRSTKLEDSAMYFCASSPSAGVPNTGELFFGEGSRLTVL.

The chain is built from TRBV7-9 and TRBJ1-5, with D hard to call. Germline V gene sequence: CDR1 SEHNR, CDR2 FQNEAQ (reference sequence). The CDR3 consists of 12 residues. With 0 bases removed from V and 3 bases from J, the gap between germline ends came to 0 bases. CDR3 DNA sequence: TGTGCCAGCAGCTTAGCCAATCAGCCCCAGCATTTT. It codes for CASSLANQPQHF.

This chain joins TRBV6-5 and TRBJ2-2, with D perhaps matching TRBD1 or TRBD2 (5 bases each). Germline-derived CDR1 and CDR2 are MNHEY and SVGAGI. The germline V and J ends were trimmed by 5 bases and 2 bases, with 12 bases remaining between them. The CDR3 is 15 residues long. CDR3 in DNA: TGTGCCAGCAGTAGGGACGGTGAAAACACCGGGGAGCTGTTTTTT. It is translated as CASSRDGENTGELFF.

The chain has TRBV11-2 and TRBJ2-1; TRBD2 agrees at 9 bases. The CDR3 totals 16 residues. Germline V CDR1 and CDR2: SGHAT, FQNNGV. V dropped 5 bases and J dropped 7; count of bases not matched to a gene: 12. CDR3 protein: CASSTLTSGFVNEQFF. DNA of the CDR3: TGTGCCAGCAGCACCTTGACTAGCGGTTTCGTTAATGAGCAGTTCTTC.

The chain is built from TRBV6-6 and TRBJ1-4; 7 bases line up with TRBD1. The CDR3 consists of 15 residues. Trimming cost V 4 bases and J 4 bases; bases outside gene matches: 6. CDR1 is MNHNY, CDR2 SVGAGI, per germline (reference sequence). This CDR3 reads CASSFPGQSNEKLFF. The CDR3 DNA is TGTGCCAGCAGTTTCCCGGGACAGAGTAATGAAAAACTGTTTTTT.

The V gene is TRBV27, the J gene TRBJ1-2; D is uncertain. Trimming pared 4 bases from V and 8 bases from J, leaving 14 bases between. This CDR3 is built from 13 residues. Germline V gene data show CDR1 as MNHEY and CDR2 as SMNVEV (reference sequence). CDR3 protein: CASSSLGHGGYTF. CDR3 nucleotide sequence: TGTGCCAGCAGTTCCCTAGGGCACGGAGGCTACACCTTC.

DNA of the CDR3: TGTGCCAGCAGGCAGGGGGGAGCTTTCTTT. This sequence encodes CASRQGGAFF. This rearrangement joins TRBV2 to TRBJ1-1, with 7 bases matching TRBD1. V lost 6 bases, J lost 10 bases, and 2 bases stayed unmatched. CDR1 SNHLY and CDR2 FYNNEI come from the germline V gene. The CDR3 runs to 10 residues. Complete variable domain (other parts from reference TRBV2 and TRBJ1-1): EPEVTQTPSHQVTQMGQEVILRCVPISNHLYFYWYRQILGQKVEFLVSFYNNEISEKSEIFDDQFSVERPDGSNFTLKIRSTKLEDSAMYFCASRQGGAFFGQGTRLTVV.

This chain links TRBV7-3 with TRBJ1-2, with TRBD1 as a possible D gene (5 bases). The CDR3 has 14 residues. V was trimmed by 5 bases and J by 8 bases, leaving 18 bases between them. Germline-derived CDR1 and CDR2 are SGHTA and FQGTGA. CDR3 in amino acids: CASSPRQNRLGYTF. The CDR3 DNA reads as TGTGCCAGCAGCCCACGACAGAACCGGCTCGGCTACACCTTC.

V and J are TRBV6-1 and TRBJ2-1; TRBD2 matches 8 bases. Germline trimming cut 4 bases from V and 0 bases from J; bases unmatched to any gene: 8. Per germline, CDR1 MNHNS and CDR2 SASEGT. The CDR3 loop spans 17 amino acids. This CDR3 reads CASSGSWAGGSYNEQFF. The CDR3, as DNA: TGTGCCAGCAGTGGTTCCTGGGCGGGGGGCTCCTACAATGAGCAGTTCTTC.